Listed here is a single T cell receptor (beta chain). This receptor's antigen is unknown. Qualities for individual bases were not recorded, and no much larger clone is one base off. Ophthalmopathy patients had moderately to severely active disease, Clinical Activity Score of at least 3, NOSPECS grade of at least 4, and duration under 3 months. Exclusion was applied to patients with uncontrolled infections, other autoimmune diseases, pregnancy or lactation. Diagnoses relied on clinical symptoms, serum thyroxine and TRAb, thyroid ultrasound and orbital computed tomography. Ficoll-Paque density gradient centrifugation was used to isolate PBMCs from around 10 ml of fresh peripheral blood. Trizol reagent was used to extract total RNA, and RNA quality was then checked on an Agilent 2100 Bioanalyzer. TCR beta CDR3 regions were amplified from RNA transcripts. For the first round of RT-PCR on the TCR CDR3, the HTBI primer set was used together with the Qiagen OneStep RT-PCR kit. A second multiplex PCR round built the libraries, followed by size selection and purification. Libraries were sequenced paired-end with 100 bp reads on an Illumina HiSeq2000. The authors processed their data as follows. SOAPnuke was used to process the raw data, with reads discarded if the reads contained adapters or uncalled bases, had a mean Phred below 15, or lacked an exact constant-primer or identifier match. COPE v1.2.5 was used to merge high-quality paired reads, and clonotypes were defined as unique nucleotide sequences. MiTCR v1.1 was used to align the clonotypes against IMGT TRBV, TRBD and TRBJ reference segments. Analysis was restricted to V-J combinations with a frequency above 0.0001, which covered 99% to 99.2% of repertoires. A TCS score was defined as the ratio of F50 (clonal expansion) to E x V (chaos), with BLOSUM62-based TCRdist applied between CDR3 peptides within each V-J. Welch's t-statistics and random forest reduced 500 to 650 V-J features to some 14, which were used in a naive Bayes classifier (R e1071). TCRdb trimmed public reads at Q25 via fastp, called clones via MiXCR and kept in-frame beta chains. Rows with one shared CDR3 protein collapse into an entry with the most common genes and DNA. These V and J calls rely on TCRdb rather than the paper's analysis. In all, the sample holds around 520,000 distinct CDR3 sequences, and approximately 25% of those were seen once. The leading ten clones occupy about 11% of the sample.

Via the germline V gene, CDR1 is SGHAT and CDR2 FQNNGV. Its CDR3 holds 18 amino acids, cysteine through phenylalanine. The CDR3 DNA has 54 bases and is translated from base 1. The junction carries 23 bases between V and J, which are trimmed by 5 bases and 6 bases respectively. This specimen belongs to a study of T cells in Graves' hyperthyroidism and ophthalmopathy (dated by TCRdb to about 2019). The study in broad terms: Peripheral blood was collected at initial diagnosis, before any treatment. Following sampling, methimazole starting at 30 mg daily was given to hyperthyroidism patients, and high-dose intravenous methylprednisolone was given to ophthalmopathy patients. To identify distinguishing TCR V-J signatures, a discovery cohort of around 100 patients was used, comprising 43 with Graves' ophthalmopathy and 55 to 65 with stable Graves' hyperthyroidism. Prospective prediction of ophthalmopathy was tested in an independent validation cohort consisting of under 20 hyperthyroidism patients and around 17 patients who later progressed to ophthalmopathy. The roughly 99 discovery patients were divided at random into training and test sets in a 7:3 ratio. The paper reports TCR Vbeta CDR3 sequencing of some 140 peripheral blood samples: approximately 41 ophthalmopathy, over 70 hyperthyroidism and approximately 17 progressor patients. In more than five Graves' hyperthyroidism patients, the study also compared T-cell repertoires from thyroid tissue with T-cell repertoires from blood. Paper-wide results and their limitations: A 13 V-J signature model separated ophthalmopathy from stable hyperthyroidism, with around 90% sensitivity and roughly 81% specificity in cross-validation and 80%/75% in testing. Sample size was not statistically predetermined, and investigators were not blinded to group allocation. Most expanded thyroid clonotypes (frequency above 0.001) were also detected in blood, suggesting blood repertoires may reflect thyroid immune responses. In validation, the model predicted progression to ophthalmopathy a median of approximately 6.3 months before onset, with approximately 71% sensitivity and roughly 72% specificity.

The sequencing input was blood. The receptor chain draws on TRBV11-2 and TRBJ1-6; a confident D gene designation cannot be given. The receptor was derived from a woman in her 30s with Graves' ophthalmopathy. The CDR3 region reads CASSLTPARPVLNSPLHF. The DNA sequence is TGTGCCAGCAGCCTGACACCCGCCCGGCCAGTCCTTAATTCACCCCTCCACTTT.